The present T cell receptor (beta chain) was sequenced within a study of blood T cell repertoires in COVID-19. Background on the study: Samples representing acute and convalescent COVID-19 were sourced from the United States, Italy and Spain. PBMCs, B-cell-depleted T cells, or T cells were the source of the cDNA or gDNA that made up the material.

Exposed enrollees had met someone with a PCR-confirmed or clinician-diagnosed COVID-19 case at some point within the 2 weeks before study entry. This clone occurred once. As processed by the authors: For nucleated cells, counts were estimated from reference gene primer amplification. The protocol was immunoSEQ multiplex PCR, while the TCRdb copy is restricted to in-frame clones and leaves out a portion. From that table come the V and J calls and clone size; the DNA was used to work out D and trimming. The sample lists approximately 340,000 clones; roughly 90% were seen once. Germline V gene data show CDR1 as SEHNR and CDR2 as FQNEAQ (reference sequence). The CDR3 covers 15 residues. Losses at the gene ends were 5 bases for V and 6 bases for J; bases not matched to a gene: 7.

Sequencing input: PBMCs or T cells enriched from blood (not recorded which). The chain recombines TRBV7-9 with TRBJ1-5; 10 bases match TRBD1. This TCR was sampled from a woman aged 40 to 50 who had been exposed to COVID-19. The DNA for the CDR3 is TGTGCCAGCAGCCCCCCGGGACAGGGGCCTCAGCCCCAGCATTTT. This sequence encodes CASSPPGQGPQPQHF.